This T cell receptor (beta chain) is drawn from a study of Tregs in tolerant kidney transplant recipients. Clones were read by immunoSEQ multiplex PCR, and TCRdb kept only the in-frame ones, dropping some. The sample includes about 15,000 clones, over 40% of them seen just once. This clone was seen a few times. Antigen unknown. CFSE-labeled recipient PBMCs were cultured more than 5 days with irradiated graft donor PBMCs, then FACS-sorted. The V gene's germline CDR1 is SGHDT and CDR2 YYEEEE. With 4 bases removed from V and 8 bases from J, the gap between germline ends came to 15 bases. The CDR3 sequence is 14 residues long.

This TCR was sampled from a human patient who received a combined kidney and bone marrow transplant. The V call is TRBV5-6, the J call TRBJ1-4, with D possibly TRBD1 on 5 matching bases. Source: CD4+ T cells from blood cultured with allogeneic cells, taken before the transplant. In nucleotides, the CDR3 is TGTGCCAGCAGCCCCGGTAGAAGGGGAGAAAAACTGTTTTTT. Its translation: CASSPGRRGEKLFF.